The following is a TCR beta chain sequence with its context. This clonotype was seen only a few times. It lacks a known antigen. Base qualities are missing; no much larger clone stands one base away. CDR1 and CDR2, looked up from the germline V gene, are MGHRA and YSYEKL. Cut back by 0 bases and 0 bases, the V and J ends lie 9 bases apart. The CDR3 measures 15 amino acids from cysteine to phenylalanine. Just CDR3 DNA is preserved here, 45 bases in frame from base 1. This record comes from a study of T-cell reconstitution after alpha-beta-depleted transplantation in children (dated by TCRdb to 2015 to 2016). As for the study more broadly: Using TCR repertoire profiling, the study quantitatively followed how T-cell immune reconstitution unfolded in children after TCRalphabeta/CD19-depleted allogeneic hematopoietic cell transplantation.

Libraries were built with PCR. The run used an Illumina HiSeq 2500. To normalize quantification of the TCRbeta repertoire, the TCR libraries were built with molecular barcoding that relied on unique molecular identifiers. TCRdb took the public reads, trimmed them with fastp at Q25, ran MiXCR for clone calling and kept in-frame beta chains. Each entry merges the rows of one CDR3 protein and shows their most common DNA and genes. The sample yields a few hundred thousand distinct CDR3 sequences; about 12% were counted once. Jointly, the top ten make up around 6% of the sample. This TCR was recovered from a human donor who donated a stem cell graft to a child with combined immunodeficiency. Sequenced here: PBMCs from the stem cell graft donor, sampled from the stem cell graft. The chain is made from TRBV4-1 and TRBJ2-7, with an unclear D gene assignment. The CDR3 here reads CASSQEYSASYEQYF. The nucleotides read TGCGCCAGCAGCCAAGAATATTCAGCCTCCTACGAGCAGTACTTC.